The 30 T cell receptor beta chains reported below all come from one sample, sequenced in a study of cytomegalovirus exposure and HLA in healthy donors. The PCR ran on 60 Vbeta and 13 Jbeta primers. Here immunoSEQ multiplex PCR was the method, and the copy in TCRdb shows in-frame clones only, minus some. This table has about 140,000 clones, approximately 83% appearing once. Input material: PBMCs. The receptors come from a man between 35 and 55 years old in good health and CMV-seropositive.

The V call is TRBV5-1, the J call TRBJ2-5; 9 bases agree with TRBD2. V was clipped by 6 bases and J by 1 base; unmatched bases: 4. Germline CDR1 SGHRS, CDR2 YFSETQ. The CDR3 extends over 14 amino acids. The CDR3 DNA reads TGCGCCAGCATCCGCGGGGGGGGCCAAGAGACCCAGTACTTC. Protein product: CASIRGGGQETQYF.

This sequence joins TRBV18 and TRBJ2-1; tentative D call: TRBD1 (5 bases). CDR3 length: 13 amino acids. Germline V CDR1 and CDR2: KGHSH, LQKENI. The ends were cut back, 5 bases at V and 10 bases at J, with 15 bases in the middle. CDR3: CASSVGPNREQFF. The CDR3 DNA sequence: TGTGCCAGCTCAGTTGGGCCTAACAGGGAGCAGTTCTTC.

The CDR3 sequence is CASSNNHDSLSGANVLTF. In DNA form, the CDR3 reads TGTGCCAGCAGCAACAACCACGACAGCCTATCTGGGGCCAACGTCCTGACTTTC. The genes are TRBV5-6 and TRBJ2-6; possibly TRBD1 for D (5 bases). This CDR3 comprises 18 residues. V lost 4 bases and J lost 1, with 18 bases in between. Looked up from germline, CDR1 is SGHDT and CDR2 is YYEEEE.

V usage is TRBV7-8 and J usage is TRBJ1-2; 11 nucleotides align to TRBD1. V shed 5 bases and J 6 bases; nucleotides not matched to a gene: 5. Germline lookup yields CDR1 SGHVS and CDR2 FQNEAQ. The CDR3 totals 14 residues. CDR3 in amino acids: CASSTRTGGDGYTF. CDR3 coding DNA: TGTGCCAGCAGCACGAGGACAGGGGGCGATGGCTACACCTTC.

The CDR3 is CASSLGQGRNNYGYTF. The DNA for the CDR3 is TGTGCCAGCAGCTTGGGGCAGGGGCGCAACAACTATGGCTACACCTTC. J is TRBJ1-2 and V is TRBV5-4; a possible D gene is TRBD1 (6 bases). The germline CDR1 and CDR2 sequences are SGHNT and YYREEE (reference sequence). CDR3 size: 16 residues. V dropped 0 bases and J dropped 2 bases, with 14 bases sitting between them.

This clone showed up just a few times. This chain uses TRBV27 with TRBJ1-3, with TRBD1 as a possible D gene (5 bases). V lost 4 bases and J 2 bases, leaving 12 bases between the germline ends. Germline-derived CDR1 and CDR2 are MNHEY and SMNVEV (reference sequence). This CDR3 is built from 15 residues. The CDR3 sequence is CASSWRGSPGNTIYF. CDR3 nucleotide sequence: TGTGCCAGCAGTTGGCGGGGCAGCCCTGGAAACACCATATATTTT.

The rearrangement uses TRBV25-1 and TRBJ2-1, with TRBD1 matching over 10 bases. The V gene's germline CDR1 is MGHDK and CDR2 SYGVNS. With V trimmed by 8 bases and J by 5 bases, 3 bases remained unmatched. CDR3 length: 13 amino acids. The CDR3 DNA is TGTGCCAGCGGGGGACAGGGGAACAATGAGCAGTTCTTC. This gives the protein CASGGQGNNEQFF. Drawing the rest from reference TRBV25-1 and TRBJ2-1, the complete variable domain is EADIYQTPRYLVIGTGKKITLECSQTMGHDKMYWYQQDPGMELHLIHYSYGVNSTEKGDLSSESTVSRIRTEHFPLTLESARPSHTSQYLCASGGQGNNEQFFGPGTRLTVL.

This chain connects TRBV4-2 to TRBJ1-2; perhaps TRBD1 as D (5 bases). The length of the CDR3 is 14 residues. V lost 1 base and J lost 4, with 10 bases in between. Germline loops: CDR1 LGHNA, CDR2 YNFKEQ. CDR3: CASSQGQSFYGYTF. In DNA form, the CDR3 reads TGTGCCAGCAGCCAAGGACAGTCCTTCTATGGCTACACCTTC.

J is TRBJ1-5 and V is TRBV27; 8 bases match TRBD1. The germline V gene has CDR1 MNHEY and CDR2 SMNVEV (reference sequence). This CDR3 has 18 residues. The junction had 7 bases not matched to a gene; V was cut back by 0 bases and J by 0 bases. CDR3 loop: CASSLSGRTGPSNQPQHF. The DNA for the CDR3 is TGTGCCAGCAGTTTATCGGGCCGGACAGGGCCTAGCAATCAGCCCCAGCATTTT.

The chain joins TRBV2 to TRBJ1-3, with TRBD1 matching over 7 bases. Germline loops: CDR1 SNHLY, CDR2 FYNNEI. V lost 6 bases and J lost 0; bases outside the gene matches: 2. The CDR3 runs 14 residues. The CDR3 here is CASRGQLSGNTIYF. In DNA, the CDR3 is TGTGCCAGCAGGGGACAGCTCTCTGGAAACACCATATATTTT.

The sample holds one count of this clone. The chain employs TRBV27 and TRBJ2-1, with 16 positions matching TRBD2. The CDR3 is 14 amino acids. CDR1 MNHEY and CDR2 SMNVEV come from the germline V gene (reference sequence). V gave up 9 bases and J gave up 8 bases; unmatched junction bases: 4. The CDR3 region is CASKGLAGGDEQFF. CDR3 sequence (DNA): TGTGCCAGTAAGGGACTAGCGGGAGGGGATGAGCAGTTCTTC.

The chain combines TRBV18 with TRBJ2-5, with 7 bases fitting TRBD1. Germline V gene data show CDR1 as KGHSH and CDR2 as LQKENI. Unmatched junction bases numbered 5, after V lost 5 bases and J lost 5 bases. The length of the CDR3 is 13 residues. As DNA, the CDR3 is TGTGCCAGCTCAGCGACAGGGACCGAGACCCAGTACTTC. Its protein product is CASSATGTETQYF.

V gene TRBV4-3 combines with J gene TRBJ1-1, with 10 positions matching TRBD1. Per the germline V gene, CDR1 is LGHNA and CDR2 is YSLEER. There are 15 residues in the CDR3. With 3 bases clipped from V and 5 bases from J, the junction kept 6 bases outside the gene matches. The chain's CDR3 is CASSQRDRGRTEAFF. CDR3 in DNA: TGCGCCAGCAGCCAGAGAGACAGGGGGCGAACTGAAGCTTTCTTT.

The table lists this clone with a count of one. The genes are TRBV4-3 and TRBJ1-2; 11 bases are a match to TRBD1. Looked up from germline, CDR1 is LGHNA and CDR2 is YSLEER. The CDR3 loop spans 16 amino acids. V lost 4 bases, J lost 7 bases, and 11 bases stayed unmatched. Here the CDR3 DNA reads TGCGCCAGCAGCCTCCATACCGGGGGACAGGGGGGTGGCTACACCTTC. It yields the protein CASSLHTGGQGGGYTF.

The chain carries TRBV5-6 and TRBJ1-1; weak D call: TRBD1 (5 bases). The CDR3 consists of 16 residues. V dropped 1 base and J dropped 5 bases, with 18 bases sitting between them. Germline lookup yields CDR1 SGHDT and CDR2 YYEEEE. Here the CDR3 reads CASSLTGPNSLTEAFF. The DNA of the CDR3 is TGTGCCAGCAGCTTGACAGGCCCTAACAGTTTGACTGAAGCTTTCTTT.

V is TRBV5-1 and J is TRBJ2-5; 9 nucleotides agree with TRBD2. The J call may be incorrect, as the DNA end agrees better with TRBJ2-7. Germline CDR1 is SGHRS and CDR2 is YFSETQ. The CDR3 runs to 14 residues. The CDR3 coding sequence is TGCGCCAGCAGCACGACTAGCGGTGCCTACGAGCAGTACTTC. Amino acid sequence: CASSTTSGAYEQYF.

This chain connects TRBV19 to TRBJ2-1, with TRBD2 matching over 7 bases. J gave up 8 bases and V 8 bases, and 0 bases lay outside the gene matches. CDR1 LNHDA and CDR2 SQIVND come from the germline V gene (reference sequence). This CDR3 has 10 amino acids. This CDR3 is CASGGDEQFF. The CDR3 nucleotides are TGTGCCAGTGGGGGGGATGAGCAGTTCTTC.

A note on this clone: Other nucleotide sequences from this sample produce the same CDR3. The chain combines TRBV5-1 with TRBJ2-3; D is possibly TRBD1 (6 bases). This CDR3 has 14 residues. Germline V gene data show CDR1 as SGHRS and CDR2 as YFSETQ. V shed 1 base and J shed 3 bases, with 9 bases lying between them. CDR3 DNA: TGCGCCAGCAGCTTGACAGGGACAACAGATACGCAGTATTTT. Amino acids: CASSLTGTTDTQYF.

The chain joins TRBV5-1 to TRBJ2-5, with a tentative D call TRBD2 (6 bases). Trimming removed 4 bases from V and 2 bases from J, with 18 bases in between. The CDR3 covers 16 residues. Germline assignment: CDR1 SGHRS and CDR2 YFSETQ. CDR3 in DNA: TGCGCCAGCAGCCCGGTCCATACGGGGGTTCAAGAGACCCAGTACTTC. Translation gives CASSPVHTGVQETQYF.

V gene TRBV7-3 combines with J gene TRBJ2-5; possible D gene TRBD2, 7 bases. Trimming cost V 5 bases and J 5 bases, with 12 bases left between them. Germline lookup yields CDR1 SGHTA and CDR2 FQGTGA. There are 13 residues in the CDR3. The CDR3 here is CASSPEGGETQYF. The CDR3, as DNA: TGTGCCAGCAGCCCCGAGGGGGGGGAGACCCAGTACTTC.

The V call is TRBV30, the J call TRBJ2-7; D perhaps matches TRBD1 (6 bases). This CDR3 comprises 14 residues. With 5 bases removed from V and 0 bases from J, the gap between germline ends came to 14 bases. Germline assignment: CDR1 GTSNPN and CDR2 SVGIG (reference sequence). CDR3 nucleotide sequence: TGTGCCTGGCAGGGGACCGGACTCTCCTACGAGCAGTACTTC. This codes for CAWQGTGLSYEQYF.

V and J are TRBV6-1 and TRBJ1-5, with D possibly TRBD1 on 6 matching bases. Per the germline V gene, CDR1 is MNHNS and CDR2 is SASEGT. The CDR3 covers 11 residues. Trimming left V 5 bases short and J 16 bases short, with 15 bases between. The CDR3: CASSTGPGRHF. In nucleotides, the CDR3 is TGTGCCAGCAGTACAGGGCCGGGAAGACATTTT.

V gene TRBV5-6 combines with J gene TRBJ1-2; TRBD1 might be the D (6 bases). The CDR3 loop spans 15 amino acids. Trimming removed 4 bases from V and 4 bases from J, with 17 bases in between. Germline loops: CDR1 SGHDT, CDR2 YYEEEE. The CDR3 loop reads CASSLRGGRFYGYTF. CDR3 in DNA: TGTGCCAGCAGCCTTCGTGGGGGCAGGTTCTATGGCTACACCTTC.

This rearrangement joins TRBV5-1 to TRBJ2-5, with D perhaps matching TRBD1 (5 bases). V was trimmed by 0 bases and J by 5 bases, leaving 14 bases between them. CDR1 and CDR2 (germline): SGHRS, YFSETQ. The length of the CDR3 is 15 residues. The CDR3 nucleotides read TGCGCCAGCAGCTTGGTTCACCAAAAGGGGGAGACCCAGTACTTC. This codes for CASSLVHQKGETQYF.

As concerns this clone: One junction end disagrees with the germline gene, perhaps due to a read error. Distinct nucleotide sequences in the sample also encode this CDR3. The chain joins TRBV19 to TRBJ1-5; 10 nucleotides match TRBD1. The germline gives CDR1 LNHDA, CDR2 SQIVND (reference sequence). The CDR3 runs 15 residues. In nucleotides, the CDR3 is TGCGCCAGTAGTCCCCGGGGACAGGGGCATCAGCCCCAGCATTTT. It yields the protein CASSPRGQGHQPQHF.

This rearrangement joins TRBV18 to TRBJ1-1; 7 nucleotides agree with TRBD1. This CDR3 is 13 amino acids long. Looked up from germline, CDR1 is KGHSH and CDR2 is LQKENI. The ends lost 6 bases at V and 4 bases at J; junction bases unmatched: 5. Written as DNA, the CDR3 is TGTGCCAGCTCTCAGGGGGGAGTCACTGAAGCTTTCTTT. This codes for CASSQGGVTEAFF.

The chain links TRBV7-9 to TRBJ2-2; D might be TRBD2 (5 bases). CDR3 length: 14 amino acids. Trimming removed 5 bases at V and 1 base at J, with 8 bases between. The germline gives CDR1 SEHNR, CDR2 FQNEAQ (reference sequence). The CDR3 loop reads CASSLSVNTGELFF. DNA of the CDR3: TGTGCCAGCAGCCTTAGCGTGAACACCGGGGAGCTGTTTTTT. Complete variable domain (other parts from reference TRBV7-9 and TRBJ2-2): DTGVSQNPRHKITKRGQNVTFRCDPISEHNRLYWYRQTLGQGPEFLTYFQNEAQLEKSRLLSDRFSAERPKGSFSTLEIQRTEQGDSAMYLCASSLSVNTGELFFGEGSRLTVL.

The chain is built from TRBV29-1 and TRBJ1-2; D is possibly TRBD1 (5 bases). Trimming removed 6 bases at V and 8 bases at J, with 19 bases between. The CDR3 contains 13 residues. The V gene's germline CDR1 is SQVTM and CDR2 ANQGSEA. The DNA for the CDR3 is TGCAGCGTGCCGGCCCAGGGTCTCAAAGGCTACACCTTC. It yields the protein CSVPAQGLKGYTF.

This clone was picked up a small number of times. V usage is TRBV2 and J usage is TRBJ2-7; 8 bases line up with TRBD2. The V and J ends lost 2 bases and 5 bases, in that order; junction bases with no gene match: 8. Germline V gene lookup returns CDR1 SNHLY and CDR2 FYNNEI. The CDR3 totals 15 residues. In nucleotides, the CDR3 is TGTGCCAGCAGTGAATGGGCAGCGGGAGTGGACGAGCAGTACTTC. This sequence encodes CASSEWAAGVDEQYF.

The chain couples TRBV7-2 to TRBJ2-7; 8 positions agree with TRBD2. The V gene's germline CDR1 is SGHTA and CDR2 FQGNSA. There are 11 residues in the CDR3. With 5 bases clipped from V and 6 bases from J, the junction kept 0 bases outside the gene matches. CDR3 protein: CASSRGGEQYF. CDR3 bases: TGTGCCAGCAGCCGGGGGGGCGAGCAGTACTTC.